Given below is one T cell receptor (beta chain) in context. Its antigen is as yet unknown. This sample is drawn from a study of CXCR3-negative and CXCR3-positive naive CD8 T cells. Whole-study context: The study obtained approximately 130 million TRB reads, about 1.5 +/- 0.3 million per library.

CDR3 length: 15 residues. Germline assignment: CDR1 SSHAT and CDR2 FNYEAQ (reference sequence). UMI labels and 5' RACE were used to prepare the TRB cDNA libraries. TCRdb re-called the 5' RACE reads and catalogs CDR3 proteins one per entry, DNA excluded. This sample contains approximately 65,000 distinct CDR3 sequences. Overall study results and limits: Higher TRB CDR3 hydrophobicity marked CXCR3-positive naive cells relative to CXCR3-negative naive cells. Unlike memory cells, which differed, naive CXCR3-negative and CXCR3-positive cells had similar TRBV-TRBJ usage.

The chain combines TRBV7-7 with TRBJ2-5. Specimen: naive CXCR3+ CD8+ T cells from blood. The subset: CD45RO-CCR7+CD27+CD95- naive CD8+ T cells expressing CXCR3 (TNR3+). This clonotype was obtained from a human donor in good health. Some clones in this sample may be carry-over from other donors' samples. The CDR3 spells CASSLATSSQETQYF.